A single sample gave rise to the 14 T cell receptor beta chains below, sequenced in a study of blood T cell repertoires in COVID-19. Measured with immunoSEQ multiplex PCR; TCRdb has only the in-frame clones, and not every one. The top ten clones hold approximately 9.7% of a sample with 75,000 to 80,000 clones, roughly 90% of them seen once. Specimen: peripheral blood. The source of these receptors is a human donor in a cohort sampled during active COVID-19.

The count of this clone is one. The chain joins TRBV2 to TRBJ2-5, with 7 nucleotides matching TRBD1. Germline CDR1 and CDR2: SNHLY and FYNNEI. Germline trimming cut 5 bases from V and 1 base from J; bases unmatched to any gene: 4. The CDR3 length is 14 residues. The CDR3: CASSLQGIQETQYF. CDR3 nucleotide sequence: TGTGCCAGCAGTCTACAGGGGATCCAAGAGACCCAGTACTTC. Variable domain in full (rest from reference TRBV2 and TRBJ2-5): EPEVTQTPSHQVTQMGQEVILRCVPISNHLYFYWYRQILGQKVEFLVSFYNNEISEKSEIFDDQFSVERPDGSNFTLKIRSTKLEDSAMYFCASSLQGIQETQYFGPGTRLLVL.

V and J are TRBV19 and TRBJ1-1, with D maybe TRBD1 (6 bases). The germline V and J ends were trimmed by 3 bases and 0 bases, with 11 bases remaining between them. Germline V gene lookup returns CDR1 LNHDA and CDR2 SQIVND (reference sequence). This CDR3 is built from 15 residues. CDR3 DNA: TGTGCCAGTAGTATTAGGGGGATTTTGAACACTGAAGCTTTCTTT. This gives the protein CASSIRGILNTEAFF.

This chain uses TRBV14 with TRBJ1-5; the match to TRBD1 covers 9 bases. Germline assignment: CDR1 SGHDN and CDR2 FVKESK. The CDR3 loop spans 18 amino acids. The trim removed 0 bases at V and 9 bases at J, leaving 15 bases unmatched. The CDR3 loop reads CASSQERQGVWGCLPQHF. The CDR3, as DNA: TGTGCCAGCAGCCAAGAGCGACAGGGGGTCTGGGGTTGTCTGCCCCAGCATTTT. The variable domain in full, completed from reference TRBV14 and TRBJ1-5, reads EAGVTQFPSHSVIEKGQTVTLRCDPISGHDNLYWYRRVMGKEIKFLLHFVKESKQDESGMPNNRFLAERTGGTYSTLKVQPAELEDSGVYFCASSQERQGVWGCLPQHFGDGTRLSIL.

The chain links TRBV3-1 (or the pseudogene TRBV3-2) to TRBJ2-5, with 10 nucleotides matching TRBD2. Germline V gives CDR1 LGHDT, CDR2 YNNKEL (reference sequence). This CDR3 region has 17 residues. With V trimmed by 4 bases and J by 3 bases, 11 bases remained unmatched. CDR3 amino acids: CASSPIIGSGGEETQYF. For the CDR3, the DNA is TGTGCCAGCAGCCCTATCATCGGGAGCGGGGGGGAAGAGACCCAGTACTTC.

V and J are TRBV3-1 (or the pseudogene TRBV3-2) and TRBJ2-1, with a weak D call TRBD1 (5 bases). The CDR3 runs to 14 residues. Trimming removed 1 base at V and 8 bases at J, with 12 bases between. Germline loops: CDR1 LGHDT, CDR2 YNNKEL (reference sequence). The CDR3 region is CASSQGRTGHEQFF. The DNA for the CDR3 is TGTGCCAGCAGCCAAGGCCGCACAGGCCATGAGCAGTTCTTC.

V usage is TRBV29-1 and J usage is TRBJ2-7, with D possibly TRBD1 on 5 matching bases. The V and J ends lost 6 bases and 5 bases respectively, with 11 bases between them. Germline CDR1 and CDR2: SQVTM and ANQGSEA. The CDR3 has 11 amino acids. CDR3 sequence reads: CSVVRANEQYF. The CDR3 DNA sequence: TGCAGCGTGGTCAGGGCTAACGAGCAGTACTTC.

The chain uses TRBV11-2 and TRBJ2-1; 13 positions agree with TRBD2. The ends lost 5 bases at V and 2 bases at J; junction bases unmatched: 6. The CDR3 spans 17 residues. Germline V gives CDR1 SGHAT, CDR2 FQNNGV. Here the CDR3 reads CASSLAGLAGPYNEQFF. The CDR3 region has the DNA TGTGCCAGCAGCCTCGCGGGACTAGCGGGGCCCTACAATGAGCAGTTCTTC.

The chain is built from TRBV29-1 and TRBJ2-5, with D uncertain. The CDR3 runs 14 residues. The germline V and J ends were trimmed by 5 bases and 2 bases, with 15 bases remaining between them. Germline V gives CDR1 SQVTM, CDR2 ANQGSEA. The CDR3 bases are TGCAGCGTTAACCGCGGAAACTTGCAAGAGACCCAGTACTTC. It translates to CSVNRGNLQETQYF. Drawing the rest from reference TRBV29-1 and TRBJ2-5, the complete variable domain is SAVISQKPSRDICQRGTSLTIQCQVDSQVTMMFWYRQQPGQSLTLIATANQGSEATYESGFVIDKFPISRPNLTFSTLTVSNMSPEDSSIYLCSVNRGNLQETQYFGPGTRLLVL.

Written as DNA, the CDR3 is TGTGCCAGCAGCGTAGGGAGGGGCTCAGATACGCAGTATTTT. Encoded protein: CASSVGRGSDTQYF. V usage is TRBV9 and J usage is TRBJ2-3, with a weak D call TRBD2 (6 bases). CDR1 SGDLS and CDR2 YYNGEE come from the germline V gene. The CDR3 is made up of 14 amino acids. V was trimmed by 0 bases and J by 4 bases, leaving 9 bases between them.

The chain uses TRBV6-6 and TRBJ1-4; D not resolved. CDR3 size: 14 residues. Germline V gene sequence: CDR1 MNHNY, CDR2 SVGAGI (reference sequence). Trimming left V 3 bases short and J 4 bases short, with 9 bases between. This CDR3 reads CASSYWADNEKLFF. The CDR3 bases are TGTGCCAGCAGTTATTGGGCAGATAATGAAAAACTGTTTTTT.

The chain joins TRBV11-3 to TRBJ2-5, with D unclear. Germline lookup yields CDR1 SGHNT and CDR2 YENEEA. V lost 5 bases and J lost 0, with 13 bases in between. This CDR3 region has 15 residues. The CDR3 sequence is CASSKHDRDQETQYF. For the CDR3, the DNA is TGTGCCAGCAGCAAACACGACCGGGACCAAGAGACCCAGTACTTC.

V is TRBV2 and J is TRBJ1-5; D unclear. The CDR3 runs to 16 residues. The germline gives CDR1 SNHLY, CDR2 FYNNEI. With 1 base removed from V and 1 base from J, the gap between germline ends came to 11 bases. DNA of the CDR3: TGTGCCAGCAGTGAAGGTGGCATCAGGAGCAATCAGCCCCAGCATTTT. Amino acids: CASSEGGIRSNQPQHF.

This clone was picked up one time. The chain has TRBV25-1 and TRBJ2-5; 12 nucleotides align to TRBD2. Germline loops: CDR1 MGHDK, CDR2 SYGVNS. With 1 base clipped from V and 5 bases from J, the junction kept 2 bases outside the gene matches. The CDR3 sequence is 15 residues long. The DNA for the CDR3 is TGTGCCAGCAGTGAATGGACTAGCGGGAAGGAGACCCAGTACTTC. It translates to CASSEWTSGKETQYF.

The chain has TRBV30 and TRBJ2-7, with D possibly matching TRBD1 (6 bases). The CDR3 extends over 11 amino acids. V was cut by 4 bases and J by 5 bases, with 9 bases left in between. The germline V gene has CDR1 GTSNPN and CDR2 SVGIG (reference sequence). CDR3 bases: TGTGCCTGGACTTCAGGGGACGAGCAGTACTTC. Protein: CAWTSGDEQYF.